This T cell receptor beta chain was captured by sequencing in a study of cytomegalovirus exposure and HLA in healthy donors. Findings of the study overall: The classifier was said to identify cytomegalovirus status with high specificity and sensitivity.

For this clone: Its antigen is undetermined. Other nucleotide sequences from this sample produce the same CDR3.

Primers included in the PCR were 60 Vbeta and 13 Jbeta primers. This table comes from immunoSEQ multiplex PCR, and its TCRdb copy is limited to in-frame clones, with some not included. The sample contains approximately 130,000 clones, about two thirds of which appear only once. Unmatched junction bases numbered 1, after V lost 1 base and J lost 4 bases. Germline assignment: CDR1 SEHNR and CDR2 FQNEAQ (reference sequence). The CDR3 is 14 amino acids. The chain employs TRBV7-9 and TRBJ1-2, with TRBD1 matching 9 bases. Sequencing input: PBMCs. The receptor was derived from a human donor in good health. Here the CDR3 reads CASSLEGQGYGYTF. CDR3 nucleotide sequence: TGTGCCAGCAGCTTAGAGGGACAGGGCTATGGCTACACCTTC.